A selection of T cell receptor beta chains follows, all from one sample in a study of T cells after yellow fever vaccination. TCRdb passed the 5' RACE reads through MiXCR, listing each CDR3 protein once. The data contain some 600,000 distinct CDR3 sequences, less than 20% of them singletons. This material consisted of PBMCs, taken 5 days after the first yellow fever vaccination. All receptors come from a man aged 18-30 years who received the YFV17D yellow fever vaccine. Each CDR3 is given with its conserved first and last residue. Each record gives: CDR3 length, V gene, J gene, D gene, clone size, CDR3 DNA, CDR3 protein. D genes are given only for firm matches. Clone sizes are given selectively: once, few, many, or a class where the clone is expanded.

cdr3_length: 18
v_call: TRBV6-5
j_call: TRBJ1-4
d_call: NA
clone_size: NA
cdr3_nt: TGTGCCAGCAGTTACTCGATGATGGCCCCCGCGGCTAATGAAAAACTGTTTTTT
cdr3_aa: CASSYSMMAPAANEKLFF

cdr3_length: 13
v_call: TRBV7-9
j_call: TRBJ1-6
d_call: NA
clone_size: NA
cdr3_nt: TGTGCCAGCAGCGCCCGGGATTCCCAACCCCTCCACTTT
cdr3_aa: CASSARDSQPLHF

cdr3_length: 13
v_call: TRBV21-1
j_call: TRBJ2-1
d_call: NA
clone_size: NA
cdr3_nt: TGTGCCAGCAGCGGGGGCCTATACAATGAGCAGTTCTTC
cdr3_aa: CASSGGLYNEQFF

cdr3_length: 11
v_call: TRBV9
j_call: TRBJ1-2
d_call: NA
clone_size: few
cdr3_nt: TGTGCCAGCAGCACCGGACAGAGCTACACCTTC
cdr3_aa: CASSTGQSYTF

cdr3_length: 19
v_call: TRBV4-2
j_call: TRBJ2-3
d_call: TRBD2
clone_size: many
cdr3_nt: TGTGCCAGCAGCCAAGAGCCCCAGAGTACTAGCGGTTACACAGATACGCAGTATTTT
cdr3_aa: CASSQEPQSTSGYTDTQYF

cdr3_length: 14
v_call: TRBV7-9
j_call: TRBJ1-2
d_call: NA
clone_size: many
cdr3_nt: TGTGCCAGCAGCTTACCCGGGGGGAGCTATGGCTACACCTTC
cdr3_aa: CASSLPGGSYGYTF

cdr3_length: 13
v_call: TRBV6-4
j_call: TRBJ1-1
d_call: NA
clone_size: once
cdr3_nt: TGTGCCAGCAGTGACGAGGTGGGCACAGAAGCTTTCTTT
cdr3_aa: CASSDEVGTEAFF

cdr3_length: 14
v_call: TRBV28
j_call: TRBJ2-3
d_call: TRBD2
clone_size: NA
cdr3_nt: TGTGCCAGCAGTTTATTTGAAGCGGGGGGGCCGCAGTATTTT
cdr3_aa: CASSLFEAGGPQYF

cdr3_length: 15
v_call: TRBV9
j_call: TRBJ1-2
d_call: TRBD1
clone_size: NA
cdr3_nt: TGTGCCAGCAGCTCCAGACAGGGGGAGGACTATGGCTACACCTTC
cdr3_aa: CASSSRQGEDYGYTF

cdr3_length: 15
v_call: TRBV4-2
j_call: TRBJ1-1
d_call: NA
clone_size: few
cdr3_nt: TGTGCCAGCAGCCAAGATGAGGGGGGCAGGACTGAAGCTTTCTTT
cdr3_aa: CASSQDEGGRTEAFF

cdr3_length: 17
v_call: TRBV4-1
j_call: TRBJ2-5
d_call: NA
clone_size: NA
cdr3_nt: TGCGCCAGCAGCCAAGGATCTCGGGGGCCCTCAGGAGAGACCCAGTACTTC
cdr3_aa: CASSQGSRGPSGETQYF

cdr3_length: 13
v_call: TRBV7-8
j_call: TRBJ1-2
d_call: NA
clone_size: few
cdr3_nt: TGTGCCAGCAGCTTAGATTGGGTGCAGGGCTACACCTTC
cdr3_aa: CASSLDWVQGYTF

cdr3_length: 15
v_call: TRBV6-1
j_call: TRBJ2-7
d_call: TRBD2
clone_size: NA
cdr3_nt: TGTGCCAGCAGTCCCCTGGGACTAGCATCCTACGAGCAGTACTTC
cdr3_aa: CASSPLGLASYEQYF

cdr3_length: 21
v_call: TRBV5-1
j_call: TRBJ2-4
d_call: TRBD2
clone_size: NA
cdr3_nt: TGCGCCAGCAGCTTGACCGCGGGGGGGCTAGGGACAAGAGGAGTTCGGGACATTCAGTACTTC
cdr3_aa: CASSLTAGGLGTRGVRDIQYF

cdr3_length: 14
v_call: TRBV7-9
j_call: TRBJ2-3
d_call: NA
clone_size: few
cdr3_nt: TGTGCCAGCAGCTTAGAAACGGGACTTCTGACGCAGTATTTT
cdr3_aa: CASSLETGLLTQYF

cdr3_length: 11
v_call: TRBV12-3/TRBV12-4
j_call: TRBJ2-2
d_call: NA
clone_size: many
cdr3_nt: TGTGCCAGCAGCAGGGCCGGGGAGCTGTTTTTT
cdr3_aa: CASSRAGELFF

cdr3_length: 14
v_call: TRBV4-3
j_call: TRBJ1-1
d_call: NA
clone_size: NA
cdr3_nt: TGCGCCAGCAGCCAAGAGATGGTCTGGACTGAAGCTTTCTTT
cdr3_aa: CASSQEMVWTEAFF

cdr3_length: 13
v_call: TRBV7-3
j_call: TRBJ2-5
d_call: TRBD1
clone_size: NA
cdr3_nt: TGTGCCAGCACCCTCAGGGGGCGGGAGACCCAGTACTTC
cdr3_aa: CASTLRGRETQYF

cdr3_length: 14
v_call: TRBV5-5
j_call: TRBJ2-2
d_call: TRBD1
clone_size: few
cdr3_nt: TGTGCCAGCCGACCAGGACAGGGCACCGGGGAGCTGTTTTTT
cdr3_aa: CASRPGQGTGELFF

cdr3_length: 14
v_call: TRBV20-1
j_call: TRBJ2-1
d_call: TRBD1
clone_size: NA
cdr3_nt: TGCAGTGCTATCGGACAGGGGGCGTACAATGAGCAGTTCTTC
cdr3_aa: CSAIGQGAYNEQFF

cdr3_length: 14
v_call: TRBV15
j_call: TRBJ2-1
d_call: NA
clone_size: many
cdr3_nt: TGTGCCACCAGCAGAGTAGGGGCGGGCAATGAGCAGTTCTTC
cdr3_aa: CATSRVGAGNEQFF

cdr3_length: 17
v_call: TRBV4-3
j_call: TRBJ2-2
d_call: TRBD1
clone_size: few
cdr3_nt: TGCGCCAGCAGCCGAGCGACAGGGGGCCCAAACACCGGGGAGCTGTTTTTT
cdr3_aa: CASSRATGGPNTGELFF

cdr3_length: 15
v_call: TRBV6-5
j_call: TRBJ1-3
d_call: NA
clone_size: few
cdr3_nt: TGTGCCAGCACTTCCGATATGGGGTCCGGAAACACCATATATTTT
cdr3_aa: CASTSDMGSGNTIYF

cdr3_length: 14
v_call: TRBV2
j_call: TRBJ2-2
d_call: TRBD1
clone_size: many
cdr3_nt: TGTGCCAGCAGTACTCTACAGGGGAGTTGGGAGCTGTTTTTT
cdr3_aa: CASSTLQGSWELFF

cdr3_length: 15
v_call: TRBV6-1
j_call: TRBJ1-4
d_call: TRBD1
clone_size: NA
cdr3_nt: TGTGCCAGCAGCCGCACAGGGGGCTACGGTGAAAAACTGTTTTTT
cdr3_aa: CASSRTGGYGEKLFF

cdr3_length: 14
v_call: TRBV20-1
j_call: TRBJ2-3
d_call: NA
clone_size: few
cdr3_nt: TGCAGTGCTAGTTCGGGGATGGCGGCAGATACGCAGTATTTT
cdr3_aa: CSASSGMAADTQYF

cdr3_length: 12
v_call: TRBV11-2
j_call: TRBJ1-2
d_call: NA
clone_size: few
cdr3_nt: TGTGCCAGCACCCCAGGGTACTATGGCTACACCTTC
cdr3_aa: CASTPGYYGYTF

cdr3_length: 13
v_call: TRBV5-1
j_call: TRBJ1-2
d_call: TRBD1
clone_size: many
cdr3_nt: TGCGCCAGCAGCTCCGGACAGGGTGGTGGCTACACCTTC
cdr3_aa: CASSSGQGGGYTF

cdr3_length: 16
v_call: TRBV6-1
j_call: TRBJ1-3
d_call: TRBD1
clone_size: few
cdr3_nt: TGTGCCAGCAGGGGTAGGACAGGCCTTTTTGGAAACACCATATATTTT
cdr3_aa: CASRGRTGLFGNTIYF

cdr3_length: 13
v_call: TRBV7-2
j_call: TRBJ2-7
d_call: NA
clone_size: NA
cdr3_nt: TGTGCCAGCAGCTTGGGACGCCTGTTCGAGCAGTACTTC
cdr3_aa: CASSLGRLFEQYF

cdr3_length: 13
v_call: TRBV29-1
j_call: TRBJ1-2
d_call: NA
clone_size: few
cdr3_nt: TGCAGCGTTGAAGGATCTAGCAGGGTTGGCTACACCTTC
cdr3_aa: CSVEGSSRVGYTF

cdr3_length: 16
v_call: TRBV5-1
j_call: TRBJ2-7
d_call: TRBD1
clone_size: few
cdr3_nt: TGCGCCAGCAGCCCGAAGCCCCCGGGACAGGCTTACGAGCAGTACTTC
cdr3_aa: CASSPKPPGQAYEQYF

cdr3_length: 11
v_call: TRBV29-1
j_call: TRBJ2-3
d_call: NA
clone_size: NA
cdr3_nt: TGCAGCGTGAGCAGCACAGATACGCAGTATTTT
cdr3_aa: CSVSSTDTQYF

cdr3_length: 13
v_call: TRBV6-2/TRBV6-3
j_call: TRBJ2-3
d_call: NA
clone_size: NA
cdr3_nt: TGTGCCAGCAGTTACCCTTGGACAGATACGCAGTATTTT
cdr3_aa: CASSYPWTDTQYF

cdr3_length: 13
v_call: TRBV6-5
j_call: TRBJ1-1
d_call: NA
clone_size: many
cdr3_nt: TGTGCCAGCAGTTACTCGGAGTGGACTGAAGCTTTCTTT
cdr3_aa: CASSYSEWTEAFF

cdr3_length: 14
v_call: TRBV7-9
j_call: TRBJ2-3
d_call: NA
clone_size: NA
cdr3_nt: TGTGCCAGCAGCTTAGTGATCCGGGGAGATACGCAGTATTTT
cdr3_aa: CASSLVIRGDTQYF

cdr3_length: 17
v_call: TRBV5-1
j_call: TRBJ1-4
d_call: NA
clone_size: few
cdr3_nt: TGCGCCAGCAGCTTGTTCGTACTGGACCCCTTTAATGAAAAACTGTTTTTT
cdr3_aa: CASSLFVLDPFNEKLFF

cdr3_length: 12
v_call: TRBV7-8
j_call: TRBJ2-2
d_call: NA
clone_size: few
cdr3_nt: TGTGCCAGCAGCTTGATGAACGGGGAGCTGTTTTTT
cdr3_aa: CASSLMNGELFF

cdr3_length: 15
v_call: TRBV5-1
j_call: TRBJ2-2
d_call: NA
clone_size: NA
cdr3_nt: TGCGCCAGCAGCTTAGACCCGGGAAACACCGGGGAGCTGTTTTTT
cdr3_aa: CASSLDPGNTGELFF

cdr3_length: 14
v_call: TRBV7-9
j_call: TRBJ1-6
d_call: TRBD1
clone_size: few
cdr3_nt: TGTGCCAGCAGCTTTAACAGGGGGGATTCACCCCTCCACTTT
cdr3_aa: CASSFNRGDSPLHF

cdr3_length: 15
v_call: TRBV25-1
j_call: TRBJ1-2
d_call: NA
clone_size: few
cdr3_nt: TGTGCCAGCAGTCATACCGGGTCCTTGGACTATGGCTACACCTTC
cdr3_aa: CASSHTGSLDYGYTF